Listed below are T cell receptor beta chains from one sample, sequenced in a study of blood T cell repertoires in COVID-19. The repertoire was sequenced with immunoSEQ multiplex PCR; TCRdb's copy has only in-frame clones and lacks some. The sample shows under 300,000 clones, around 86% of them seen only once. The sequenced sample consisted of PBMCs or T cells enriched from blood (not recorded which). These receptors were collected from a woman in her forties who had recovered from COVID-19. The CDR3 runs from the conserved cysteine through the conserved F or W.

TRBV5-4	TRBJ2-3	CASSPTIAGVQIDTQYF
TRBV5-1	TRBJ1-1	CASREQGNTEAFF
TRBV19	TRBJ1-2	CASSRDRGPANYGYTF
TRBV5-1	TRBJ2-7	CASSWAGAYEQYF
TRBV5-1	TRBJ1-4	CASRETGTGSEKLFF
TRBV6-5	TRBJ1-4	CATRFEQGPNEKLFF
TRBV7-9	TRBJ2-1	CASRSGTTTTSYNEQFF
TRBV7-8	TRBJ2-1	CASSLRLYNEQFF
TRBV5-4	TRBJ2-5	CASSQGGEGKTQYF
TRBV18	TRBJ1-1	CASLDRRNTEAFF
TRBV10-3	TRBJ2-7	CAISEGDRAAYEQYF
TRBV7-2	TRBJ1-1	CASSALRTGNTEAFF